This TCR beta chain was retrieved from a study of read filtering for tumor transcriptome and immune sequencing. At the time of active disease, bone marrow was collected from every patient. The library was built from around 400 ng RNA with molecular barcoded adaptors for alpha/delta and beta/gamma chains. TCRdb redid the calling of the reads with MiXCR, one entry per CDR3 protein. Seen here are about 46,000 distinct CDR3 sequences, about 20% observed once, and the top ten hold 37%. This clonotype was counted many times. Its antigen is unidentified. Findings of the study overall: In IR-seq, single-read clonotypes were roughly 82% of clonotypes but approximately 3.5% of reads. Correlation between methods rose after single-read clonotypes were removed. The CD138-negative fraction was mixed bone marrow immune cells, not pure T cells.

The CDR3 sequence is 15 residues long. Germline V gives CDR1 SGHDN, CDR2 FVKESK. The trim removed 3 bases at V and 9 bases at J, leaving 10 bases unmatched. The V and J genes are TRBV14 and TRBJ2-1, with TRBD2 matching 8 bases. Sequenced material: a population of CD138-negative cells sorted from bone marrow. The receptor's source is a donor at least 40 years old with multiple myeloma. As DNA, the CDR3 is TGTGCCAGCAGCCACGCGGGAGGAGTCTCTGGTGAGCAGTTCTTC. It codes for CASSHAGGVSGEQFF.